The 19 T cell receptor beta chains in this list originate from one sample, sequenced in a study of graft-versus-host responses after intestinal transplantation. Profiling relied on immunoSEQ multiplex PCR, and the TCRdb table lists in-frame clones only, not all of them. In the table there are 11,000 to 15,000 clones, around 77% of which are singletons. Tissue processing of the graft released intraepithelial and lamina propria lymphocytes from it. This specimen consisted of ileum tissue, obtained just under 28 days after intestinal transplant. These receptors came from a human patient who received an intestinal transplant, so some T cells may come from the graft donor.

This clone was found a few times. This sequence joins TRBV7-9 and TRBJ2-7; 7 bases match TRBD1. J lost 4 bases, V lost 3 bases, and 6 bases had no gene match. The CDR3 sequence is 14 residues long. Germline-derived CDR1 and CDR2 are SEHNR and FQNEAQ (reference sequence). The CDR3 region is CASSLGQGDYEQYV. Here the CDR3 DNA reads TGTGCCAGCAGCTTGGGGCAGGGGGATTACGAGCAGTACGTC.

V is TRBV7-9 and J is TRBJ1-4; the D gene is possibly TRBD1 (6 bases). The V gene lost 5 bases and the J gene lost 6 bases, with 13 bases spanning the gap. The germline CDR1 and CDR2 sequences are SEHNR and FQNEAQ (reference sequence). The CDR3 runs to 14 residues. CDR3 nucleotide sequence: TGTGCCAGCAGCCCGACAGGAAGACATGAAAAACTGTTTTTT. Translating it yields CASSPTGRHEKLFF.

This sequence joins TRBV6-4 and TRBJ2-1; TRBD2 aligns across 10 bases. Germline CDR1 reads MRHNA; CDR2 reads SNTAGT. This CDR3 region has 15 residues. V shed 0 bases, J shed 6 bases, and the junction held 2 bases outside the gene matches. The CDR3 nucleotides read TGTGCCAGCAGTGACTCGAGCGGGGGGGCCAATGAGCAGTTCTTC. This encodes CASSDSSGGANEQFF.

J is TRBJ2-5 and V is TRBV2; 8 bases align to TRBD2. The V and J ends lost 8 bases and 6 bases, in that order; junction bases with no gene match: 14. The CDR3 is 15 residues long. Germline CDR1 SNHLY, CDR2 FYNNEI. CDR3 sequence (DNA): TGTGCCAGCGTGCGGGGGGAAGCACTCGAGAAGACCCAGTACTTC. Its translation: CASVRGEALEKTQYF.

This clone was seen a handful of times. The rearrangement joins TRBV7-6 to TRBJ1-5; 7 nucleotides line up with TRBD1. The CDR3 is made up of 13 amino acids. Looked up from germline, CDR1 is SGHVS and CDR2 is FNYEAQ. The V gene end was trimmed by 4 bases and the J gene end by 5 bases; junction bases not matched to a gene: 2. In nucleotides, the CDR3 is TGTGCCAGCAGCTGGGACAGAGATCAGCCCCAGCATTTT. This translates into CASSWDRDQPQHF. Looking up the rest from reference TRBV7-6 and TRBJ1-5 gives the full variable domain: GAGVSQSPRYKVTKRGQDVALRCDPISGHVSLYWYRQALGQGPEFLTYFNYEAQQDKSGLPNDRFSAERPEGSISTLTIQRTEQRDSAMYRCASSWDRDQPQHFGDGTRLSIL.

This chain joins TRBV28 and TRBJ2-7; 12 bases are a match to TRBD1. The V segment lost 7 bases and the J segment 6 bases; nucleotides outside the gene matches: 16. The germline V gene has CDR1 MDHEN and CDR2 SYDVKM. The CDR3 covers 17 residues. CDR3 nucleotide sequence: TGTGCCAGCATCGACTTGGGGGGACAGGGGGCCGTCGGCGAGCAGTACGTC. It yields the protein CASIDLGGQGAVGEQYV.

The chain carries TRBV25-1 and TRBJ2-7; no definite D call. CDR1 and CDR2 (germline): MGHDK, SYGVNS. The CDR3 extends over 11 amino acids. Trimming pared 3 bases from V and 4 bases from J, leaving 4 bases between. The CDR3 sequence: CASSDSYEQYF. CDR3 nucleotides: TGTGCCAGCAGTGACAGTTACGAGCAGTACTTC.

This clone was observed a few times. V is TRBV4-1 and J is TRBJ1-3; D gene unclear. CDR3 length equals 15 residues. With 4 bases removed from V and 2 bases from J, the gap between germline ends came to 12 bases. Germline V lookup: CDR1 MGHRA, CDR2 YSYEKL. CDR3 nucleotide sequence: TGCGCCAGCAGCCCCCGGACTATAACTGGAAACACCATATATTTT. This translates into CASSPRTITGNTIYF.

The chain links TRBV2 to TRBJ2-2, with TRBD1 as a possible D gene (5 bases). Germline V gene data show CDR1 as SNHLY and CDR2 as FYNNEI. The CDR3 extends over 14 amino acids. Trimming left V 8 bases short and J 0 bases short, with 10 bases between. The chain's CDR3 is CASQGPANTGELFF. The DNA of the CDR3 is TGTGCCAGCCAGGGTCCAGCGAACACCGGGGAGCTGTTTTTT.

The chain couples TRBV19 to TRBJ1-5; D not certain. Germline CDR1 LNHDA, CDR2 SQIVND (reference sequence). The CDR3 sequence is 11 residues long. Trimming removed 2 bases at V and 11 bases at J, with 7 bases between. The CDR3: CASSIIGAQHF. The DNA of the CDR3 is TGTGCCAGTAGTATAATCGGGGCCCAGCATTTT.

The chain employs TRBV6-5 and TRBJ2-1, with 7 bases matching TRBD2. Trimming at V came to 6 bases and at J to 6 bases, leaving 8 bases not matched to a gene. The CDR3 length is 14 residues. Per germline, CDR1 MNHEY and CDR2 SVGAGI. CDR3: CASRPAGKGNEQFF. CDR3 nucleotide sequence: TGTGCCAGCAGACCAGCGGGAAAAGGCAATGAGCAGTTCTTC.

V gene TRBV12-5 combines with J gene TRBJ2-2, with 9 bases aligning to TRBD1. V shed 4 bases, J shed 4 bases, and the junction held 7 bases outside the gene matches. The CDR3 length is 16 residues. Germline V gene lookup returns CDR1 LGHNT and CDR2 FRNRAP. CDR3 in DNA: TGTGCTAGTGGTTCTCGGACAGGGGAGACCACCGGGGAGCTGTTTTTT. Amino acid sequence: CASGSRTGETTGELFF.

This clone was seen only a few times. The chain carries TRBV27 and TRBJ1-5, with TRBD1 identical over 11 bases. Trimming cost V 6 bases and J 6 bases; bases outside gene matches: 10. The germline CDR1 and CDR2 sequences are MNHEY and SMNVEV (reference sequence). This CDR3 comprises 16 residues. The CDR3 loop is CASSPRTGGYGQPQHF. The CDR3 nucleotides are TGTGCCAGCAGCCCCCGGACAGGGGGCTACGGTCAGCCCCAGCATTTT.

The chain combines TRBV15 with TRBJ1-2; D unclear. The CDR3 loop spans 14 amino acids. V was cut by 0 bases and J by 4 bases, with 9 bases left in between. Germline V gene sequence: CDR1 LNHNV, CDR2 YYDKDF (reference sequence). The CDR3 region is CATSRDGGAYGYTF. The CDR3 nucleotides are TGTGCCACCAGCAGAGATGGAGGCGCCTATGGCTACACCTTC.

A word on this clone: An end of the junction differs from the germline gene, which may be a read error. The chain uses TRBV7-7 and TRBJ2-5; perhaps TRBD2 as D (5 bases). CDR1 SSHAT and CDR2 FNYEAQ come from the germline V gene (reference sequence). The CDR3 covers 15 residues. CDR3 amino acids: CASSYGSSDQETQYF. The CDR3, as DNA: TGTGCTAGCAGCTATGGGAGTTCGGATCAAGAGACCCAGTACTTC.

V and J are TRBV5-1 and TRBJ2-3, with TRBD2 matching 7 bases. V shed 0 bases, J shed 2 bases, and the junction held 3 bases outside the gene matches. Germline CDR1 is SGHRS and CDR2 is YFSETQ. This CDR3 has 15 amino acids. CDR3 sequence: CASSLDRGDTDTQYF. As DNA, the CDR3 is TGCGCCAGCAGCTTGGATCGGGGGGACACAGATACGCAGTATTTT.

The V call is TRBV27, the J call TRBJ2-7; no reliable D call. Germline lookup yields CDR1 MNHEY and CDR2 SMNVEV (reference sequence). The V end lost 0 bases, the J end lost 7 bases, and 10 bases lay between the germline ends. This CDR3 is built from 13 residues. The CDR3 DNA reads TGTGCCAGCAGTTTATCACCCTATGGGGAGCAGTACGTC. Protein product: CASSLSPYGEQYV.

This CDR3 reads CASSAGGASGHNEQFF. CDR3 sequence (DNA): TGTGCCAGCAGCGCGGGGGGGGCTAGCGGACACAATGAGCAGTTCTTC. The chain employs TRBV9 and TRBJ2-1; 8 bases line up with TRBD2. From germline, CDR1 is SGDLS and CDR2 YYNGEE. This CDR3 has 16 residues. The junction had 10 bases not matched to a gene; V was cut back by 3 bases and J by 5 bases.

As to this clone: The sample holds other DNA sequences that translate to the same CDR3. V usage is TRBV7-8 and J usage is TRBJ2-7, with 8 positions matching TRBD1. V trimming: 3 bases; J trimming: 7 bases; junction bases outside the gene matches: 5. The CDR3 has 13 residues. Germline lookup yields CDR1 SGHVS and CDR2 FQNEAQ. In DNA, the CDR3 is TGTGCCAGCAGCTTCGACAGGGGTGGGGAGCAGTACGTC. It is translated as CASSFDRGGEQYV.